One and the same sample provided the 32 T cell receptor beta chains below, sequenced in a study of blood T cell repertoires in COVID-19. Assay used: immunoSEQ multiplex PCR; TCRdb lists only in-frame clones, some missing. The sample carries 120,000 to 150,000 clones, over 70% recorded once. The source material was peripheral blood. Receptor source: a man between 50 and 59 years old who had recovered from COVID-19.

The chain uses TRBV18 and TRBJ2-2; TRBD1 matches at 7 bases. J was trimmed by 1 base and V by 8 bases; bases with no gene match: 7. The CDR3 consists of 15 residues. Germline-derived CDR1 and CDR2 are KGHSH and LQKENI. The CDR3 loop reads CASTSDRLNTGELFF. The CDR3 nucleotides read TGTGCCAGCACTTCGGACAGGCTGAACACCGGGGAGCTGTTTTTT.

The chain employs TRBV2 and TRBJ1-1; D is uncertain. The CDR3 is 13 amino acids. Germline CDR1 reads SNHLY; CDR2 reads FYNNEI. V shed 2 bases and J shed 3 bases, with 7 bases lying between them. The CDR3 bases are TGTGCCAGCAGTGAACCAGGCCACACTGAAGCTTTCTTT. This codes for CASSEPGHTEAFF.

The chain links TRBV4-3 to TRBJ2-2; 12 bases are a match to TRBD2. V lost 4 bases and J lost 4; bases outside the gene matches: 7. The CDR3 runs to 17 residues. From germline, CDR1 is LGHNA and CDR2 YSLEER. CDR3 amino acids: CASSPGLAGSATGELFF. CDR3 nucleotide sequence: TGCGCCAGCAGCCCTGGACTAGCGGGATCAGCCACCGGGGAGCTGTTTTTT.

The chain joins TRBV5-4 to TRBJ2-2; D gene unclear. Trimming removed 0 bases at V and 0 bases at J, with 9 bases between. Germline V gives CDR1 SGHNT, CDR2 YYREEE (reference sequence). This CDR3 region has 16 residues. The CDR3 DNA sequence: TGTGCCAGCAGCTTGGGAGAGAATTCGAACACCGGGGAGCTGTTTTTT. This codes for CASSLGENSNTGELFF.

In this sample, this clone turned up a few times. This rearrangement joins TRBV4-2 to TRBJ2-3; TRBD2 matches 9 bases. This CDR3 region has 15 residues. J was trimmed by 2 bases and V by 5 bases; bases with no gene match: 5. Germline loops: CDR1 LGHNA, CDR2 YNFKEQ. The CDR3: CASSFSGGLTDTQYF. CDR3 DNA: TGTGCCAGCAGCTTTAGCGGGGGCCTCACAGATACGCAGTATTTT.

This clone showed up just once. The rearrangement links TRBV12-3 or TRBV12-4 to TRBJ1-1; D not certain. The V end was cut by 5 bases, the J end by 3 bases, with 10 bases between. The CDR3 has 13 residues. CDR3 in amino acids: CASSQVPDTEAFF. In DNA, the CDR3 is TGTGCCAGCAGTCAGGTCCCAGACACTGAAGCTTTCTTT.

This chain uses TRBV3-1 (or the pseudogene TRBV3-2) with TRBJ2-3, with 7 bases identical to TRBD2. CDR1 is LGHDT and CDR2 is YNNKEL in the germline V gene (reference sequence). This CDR3 contains 14 residues. The V gene end was trimmed by 2 bases and the J gene end by 1 base; junction bases not matched to a gene: 0. CDR3 DNA: TGTGCCAGCAGCCAAACTAGCGGCACAGATACGCAGTATTTT. It translates to CASSQTSGTDTQYF.

J is TRBJ1-2 and V is TRBV5-1; TRBD1 aligns across 7 bases. Unmatched junction bases numbered 12, after V lost 4 bases and J lost 6 bases. Germline V gene data show CDR1 as SGHRS and CDR2 as YFSETQ. This CDR3 region has 15 residues. CDR3 protein: CASSLAPTGTDGYTF. DNA of the CDR3: TGCGCCAGCAGCCTGGCACCTACCGGGACAGATGGCTACACCTTC. Full variable domain (outside the CDR3, taken from reference TRBV5-1 and TRBJ1-2): KAGVTQTPRYLIKTRGQQVTLSCSPISGHRSVSWYQQTPGQGLQFLFEYFSETQRNKGNFPGRFSGRQFSNSRSEMNVSTLELGDSALYLCASSLAPTGTDGYTFGSGTRLTVV.

The chain is built from TRBV27 and TRBJ1-3; D unresolved. Germline assignment: CDR1 MNHEY and CDR2 SMNVEV (reference sequence). Deletions cut 0 bases from V and 5 bases from J, with 11 bases between. The CDR3 runs 15 residues. CDR3 sequence: CASSLSMTGRNTIYF. The CDR3 DNA reads TGTGCCAGCAGTTTATCGATGACGGGAAGAAACACCATATATTTT.

This clone appeared a single time. V is TRBV19 and J is TRBJ1-2, with TRBD1 matching 7 bases. CDR1 is LNHDA and CDR2 is SQIVND in the germline V gene (reference sequence). There are 14 residues in the CDR3. The V and J ends lost 4 bases and 4 bases, in that order; junction bases with no gene match: 6. Written as DNA, the CDR3 is TGTGCCAGTAGTACCACAGGGGTCTTCTATGGCTACACCTTC. Residues: CASSTTGVFYGYTF.

The DNA of the CDR3 is TGTGCCAGCAGCTCAACGGGACAGACCTACGAGCAGTACTTC. Protein: CASSSTGQTYEQYF. This chain uses TRBV9 with TRBJ2-7; TRBD1 agrees at 7 bases. The CDR3 is made up of 14 amino acids. Germline trimming cut 4 bases from V and 2 bases from J; bases unmatched to any gene: 6. CDR1 and CDR2 from the germline V gene are SGDLS and YYNGEE.

V gene TRBV3-1 (or the pseudogene TRBV3-2) combines with J gene TRBJ1-2; D is ambiguous. CDR3 length: 15 residues. V lost 1 base, J lost 1 base, and 10 bases lay in between. The germline V gene has CDR1 LGHDT and CDR2 YNNKEL (reference sequence). CDR3: CASSQGRGINYGYTF. CDR3 sequence (DNA): TGTGCCAGCAGCCAAGGCCGAGGGATTAACTATGGCTACACCTTC.

This clone was seen only once. The CDR3, as DNA: TGTGCCAGCAGTTTGACAGGGGAAGAGACCCAGTACTTC. It specifies CASSLTGEETQYF. This rearrangement joins TRBV6-1 to TRBJ2-5; 8 bases align to TRBD1. Unmatched junction bases numbered 2, after V lost 5 bases and J lost 3 bases. CDR1 and CDR2 (germline): MNHNS, SASEGT. CDR3 length: 13 amino acids.

This clone was found once. V and J are TRBV11-1 and TRBJ2-3, with 7 bases that match TRBD2. Germline lookup yields CDR1 SGHAT and CDR2 FQDESV (reference sequence). V dropped 1 base and J dropped 4; count of bases not matched to a gene: 2. CDR3 length equals 14 residues. The CDR3 is CASSLGTSADTQYF. Written as DNA, the CDR3 is TGTGCCAGCAGCTTAGGTACTAGCGCAGATACGCAGTATTTT.

The chain couples TRBV5-1 to TRBJ2-1; 7 bases agree with TRBD1. The CDR3 runs 15 residues. The V segment lost 4 bases and the J segment 5 bases; nucleotides outside the gene matches: 9. Germline CDR1 reads SGHRS; CDR2 reads YFSETQ. The CDR3 DNA reads as TGCGCCAGCAGCATAGACAGGGTTTGGGACAATGAGCAGTTCTTC. Residues: CASSIDRVWDNEQFF.

The chain combines TRBV4-1 with TRBJ1-2, with TRBD1 identical over 7 bases. The ends lost 0 bases at V and 0 bases at J; junction bases unmatched: 1. Germline V gene data show CDR1 as MGHRA and CDR2 as YSYEKL. The CDR3 loop spans 15 amino acids. CDR3 amino acids: CASSQDTGANYGYTF. CDR3 nucleotide sequence: TGCGCCAGCAGCCAAGATACAGGGGCTAACTATGGCTACACCTTC.

The rearrangement links TRBV11-2 to TRBJ2-5; 13 nucleotides align to TRBD2. Germline V lookup: CDR1 SGHAT, CDR2 FQNNGV. Trimming at V came to 5 bases and at J to 5 bases, leaving 17 bases not matched to a gene. This CDR3 is 19 amino acids long. The CDR3 bases are TGTGCCAGCAGCCGGACCGGGACTAGCGGGGTACCGTCGGGGGAGACCCAGTACTTC. Translated, it gives CASSRTGTSGVPSGETQYF.

The count of this clone is one. The chain combines TRBV30 with TRBJ1-2, with D possibly TRBD1 on 6 matching bases. V was shortened by 0 bases and J by 5 bases, with 13 bases between the two germline ends. Germline CDR1 GTSNPN, CDR2 SVGIG (reference sequence). This CDR3 region has 14 residues. The CDR3 bases are TGTGCCTGGAGTGTAGGGGGTGTCTCGTATGGCTACACCTTC. Residues: CAWSVGGVSYGYTF. The variable domain in full, with the rest retrieved from reference TRBV30 and TRBJ1-2, is SQTIHQWPATLVQPVGSPLSLECTVEGTSNPNLYWYRQAAGRGLQLLFYSVGIGQISSEVPQNLSASRPQDRQFILSSKKLLLSDSGFYLCAWSVGGVSYGYTFGSGTRLTVV.

This chain uses TRBV6-5 with TRBJ1-2; 7 bases are shared with TRBD1. The CDR3 has 14 residues. Germline loops: CDR1 MNHEY, CDR2 SVGAGI. The J segment lost 3 bases and the V segment lost 6 bases, leaving 7 bases of the junction unmatched. The CDR3 is CASRQTGQDYGYTF. In DNA, the CDR3 is TGTGCCAGCAGACAGACCGGACAGGACTATGGCTACACCTTC.

The J gene is TRBJ2-1, the V gene TRBV19; no firm D call. The CDR3 sequence is 13 residues long. V lost 6 bases, J lost 9 bases, and 15 bases lay in between. Germline lookup yields CDR1 LNHDA and CDR2 SQIVND (reference sequence). The DNA of the CDR3 is TGTGCCAGTAGCCCGGGTCCGATGGGTGAGCAGTTCTTC. Residues: CASSPGPMGEQFF.

The chain links TRBV19 to TRBJ2-5; 12 nucleotides match TRBD2. The CDR3 covers 16 residues. Germline CDR1 and CDR2: LNHDA and SQIVND (reference sequence). V lost 6 bases, J lost 7 bases, and 12 bases stayed unmatched. The CDR3 region is CASSTLAGGKIGTQYF. DNA for the CDR3: TGTGCCAGTAGCACACTAGCGGGGGGCAAAATTGGGACCCAGTACTTC.

V gene TRBV29-1 combines with J gene TRBJ2-3, with TRBD2 matching 7 bases. The CDR3 sequence is 14 residues long. Germline values: CDR1 SQVTM, CDR2 ANQGSEA. The V segment lost 7 bases and the J segment 4 bases; nucleotides outside the gene matches: 11. The CDR3 loop is CSARGSGTADTQYF. CDR3 DNA: TGCAGCGCCCGGGGAAGCGGGACCGCAGATACGCAGTATTTT.

This rearrangement joins TRBV6-5 to TRBJ1-2, with TRBD1 matching over 9 bases. Germline V gene data show CDR1 as MNHEY and CDR2 as SVGAGI. The CDR3 loop spans 16 amino acids. The V and J ends lost 0 bases and 3 bases, in that order; junction bases with no gene match: 5. The CDR3 protein is CASSYSRTGADYGYTF. The CDR3 DNA sequence: TGTGCCAGCAGTTACTCACGGACAGGGGCAGACTATGGCTACACCTTC.

This chain uses TRBV30 with TRBJ1-1; D is unresolved. V was pared by 1 base and J by 5 bases, with 5 bases between. The length of the CDR3 is 11 residues. CDR1 and CDR2 (germline): GTSNPN, SVGIG (reference sequence). The CDR3 nucleotides are TGTGCCTGGAGTGGCCGGACTGAAGCTTTCTTT. Translated: CAWSGRTEAFF.

This clone occurred once. The rearrangement joins TRBV11-1 to TRBJ2-5, with 8 bases fitting TRBD1. The trim removed 5 bases at V and 5 bases at J, leaving 10 bases unmatched. This CDR3 has 15 residues. Per the germline V gene, CDR1 is SGHAT and CDR2 is FQDESV (reference sequence). CDR3 in amino acids: CASSPLITGGETQYF. The DNA for the CDR3 is TGTGCCAGCAGCCCTCTGATCACAGGGGGGGAGACCCAGTACTTC.

The chain links TRBV14 to TRBJ2-7; the D gene is possibly TRBD2 (6 bases). This CDR3 region has 16 residues. CDR1 SGHDN and CDR2 FVKESK come from the germline V gene. The V and J ends lost 4 bases and 1 base respectively, with 17 bases between them. Here the CDR3 DNA reads TGTGCCAGCAGCCCAGGATGGAGGGACGTTTCCTACGAGCAGTACTTC. Its translation is CASSPGWRDVSYEQYF.

This chain uses TRBV4-2 with TRBJ1-2; unclear D gene. Germline CDR1 and CDR2: LGHNA and YNFKEQ. Trimming stripped 0 bases from V and 4 bases from J, with 12 bases between. This CDR3 comprises 15 residues. In DNA, the CDR3 is TGTGCCAGCAGCCAAGATCGTTGGCAGGCCTATGGCTACACCTTC. Protein product: CASSQDRWQAYGYTF.

The rearrangement links TRBV4-1 to TRBJ2-7, with 8 bases aligning to TRBD1. Trimming at V came to 0 bases and at J to 3 bases, leaving 4 bases not matched to a gene. The CDR3 is 15 residues long. The germline V gene has CDR1 MGHRA and CDR2 YSYEKL. The CDR3 region is CASSQDHRGYYEQYF. The CDR3 DNA reads as TGCGCCAGCAGCCAAGATCACAGGGGGTACTACGAGCAGTACTTC.

The gene calls are TRBV6-2 or TRBV6-3 and TRBJ2-7; 7 bases align to TRBD1. This CDR3 spans 20 amino acids. Trimming at V came to 0 bases and at J to 3 bases, leaving 20 bases not matched to a gene. Germline lookup yields CDR1 MNHEY and CDR2 SVGEGT. CDR3 in DNA: TGTGCCAGCAGTTACTCGTTCCCAGGGGGTCTGGAGAAGAGTGACTACGAGCAGTACTTC. This translates into CASSYSFPGGLEKSDYEQYF.

The chain combines TRBV5-4 with TRBJ2-1; a possible D gene is TRBD2 (6 bases). CDR1 SGHNT and CDR2 YYREEE come from the germline V gene (reference sequence). CDR3 length: 14 residues. V gave up 0 bases and J gave up 5 bases, with 9 bases separating them. The DNA for the CDR3 is TGTGCCAGCAGCTTGGGACTAGACAACAATGAGCAGTTCTTC. Protein: CASSLGLDNNEQFF.

V and J are TRBV5-1 and TRBJ2-5, with 9 bases aligning to TRBD2. This CDR3 has 16 amino acids. The junction had 5 bases not matched to a gene; V was cut back by 0 bases and J by 2 bases. Germline V lookup: CDR1 SGHRS, CDR2 YFSETQ. The CDR3 region is CASSLGVSGGQETQYF. Written as DNA, the CDR3 is TGCGCCAGCAGCTTGGGTGTTAGCGGGGGACAAGAGACCCAGTACTTC.

V is TRBV19 and J is TRBJ2-5; perhaps TRBD1 as D (6 bases). Trimming removed 5 bases at V and 2 bases at J, with 9 bases between. The CDR3 loop spans 13 amino acids. In germline, CDR1 is LNHDA, CDR2 SQIVND (reference sequence). As DNA, the CDR3 is TGTGCCAGTAGTCCGGGACAACAAGAGACCCAGTACTTC. The encoded protein is CASSPGQQETQYF.